The 32 T cell receptor beta chains listed next were all sequenced from one sample in a study of breast tumors, draining lymph nodes, adjacent tissues. Axillary draining lymph nodes of breast cancer patients supplied the node samples. TCRdb called the multiplex PCR reads again in MiXCR, with one record for every CDR3 protein. The sample shows fewer than 300,000 distinct CDR3 sequences, 32% of them seen only once. The sample comprised axillary lymph node tissue. The origin of the receptors is a female donor with breast cancer. Some clones in this sample may be carry-over from other donors' samples.

The chain joins TRBV3-1 to TRBJ1-2; D uncertain. The V end lost 0 bases, the J end lost 4 bases, and 9 bases lay between the germline ends. CDR1 LGHDT and CDR2 YNNKEL come from the germline V gene (reference sequence). The CDR3 has 14 residues. CDR3 loop: CASSQEKGCYGYTF. The CDR3 DNA sequence: TGTGCCAGCAGCCAAGAAAAGGGATGCTATGGCTACACCTTC.

Regarding this clonotype: A much larger clone lies one base from this, so it may be a read error. The V and J genes are TRBV6-1 and TRBJ2-7, with D possibly being TRBD1 (5 bases). Germline V gives CDR1 MNHNS, CDR2 SASEGT. This CDR3 has 15 residues. Trimming pared 3 bases from V and 4 bases from J, leaving 16 bases between. The CDR3, as DNA: TGTGCCAGCAGTGAGTCATCAGGGTTTACATACGAGCAGTACTTC. Its translation is CASSESSGFTYEQYF.

CDR3 in amino acids: CASSPGQGGRTQHF. The CDR3 coding sequence is TGTGCCAGCAGTCCGGGACAGGGGGGACGGACCCAGCATTTT. The V call is TRBV12-3 or TRBV12-4, the J call TRBJ1-5, with TRBD1 matching 11 bases. The V gene end was trimmed by 5 bases and the J gene end by 11 bases; junction bases not matched to a gene: 8. The CDR3 is made up of 14 amino acids.

Details on this clonotype: No conserved phenylalanine or tryptophan is present at the end of the CDR3, so a read error is the likely explanation. The chain combines TRBV7-3 with TRBJ1-2; the match to TRBD1 covers 7 bases. Germline values: CDR1 SGHTA, CDR2 FQGTGA. Unmatched junction bases numbered 7, after V lost 5 bases and J lost 4 bases. The CDR3 extends over 14 amino acids. CDR3 in DNA: TGTGCCAGCAGCGAAACAGGGGAGAGCTATGGCTACACCCTC. Residues: CASSETGESYGYTL.

This sequence joins TRBV6-2 or TRBV6-3 and TRBJ2-1, with D hard to call. V gave up 6 bases and J gave up 4 bases, with 13 bases separating them. The germline gives CDR1 MNHEY, CDR2 SVGEGT. The CDR3 has 14 amino acids. This chain's CDR3 is CASRHDLQYNEQFF. CDR3 nucleotide sequence: TGTGCCAGCAGGCACGATCTACAATACAATGAGCAGTTCTTC.

This clonotype was seen repeatedly, ten times or more. The chain carries TRBV5-1 and TRBJ2-5; 11 bases align to TRBD1. The germline CDR1 and CDR2 sequences are SGHRS and YFSETQ. The ends lost 5 bases at V and 3 bases at J; junction bases unmatched: 6. The CDR3 has 15 residues. CDR3 in amino acids: CASRARDRGKETQYF. The CDR3 DNA is TGCGCCAGCAGGGCCCGGGACAGGGGGAAAGAGACCCAGTACTTC.

The table lists this clonotype with many counts. The CDR3 reads CASSLPRAPLHF. The CDR3 DNA reads as TGTGCCAGCAGCCTCCCTCGGGCACCCCTCCACTTT. The genes are TRBV7-9 and TRBJ1-6; D ambiguous. V was shortened by 5 bases and J by 11 bases, with 10 bases between the two germline ends. The CDR3 spans 12 residues. Germline V CDR1 and CDR2: SEHNR, FQNEAQ (reference sequence). Drawing the rest from reference TRBV7-9 and TRBJ1-6, the complete variable domain is DTGVSQNPRHKITKRGQNVTFRCDPISEHNRLYWYRQTLGQGPEFLTYFQNEAQLEKSRLLSDRFSAERPKGSFSTLEIQRTEQGDSAMYLCASSLPRAPLHFGNGTRLTVT.

The chain joins TRBV12-3 or TRBV12-4 to TRBJ2-1; D unresolved. The ends were cut back, 5 bases at V and 7 bases at J, with 9 bases in the middle. The CDR3 extends over 12 amino acids. CDR3 protein: CASSPNLNEQFF. CDR3 coding DNA: TGTGCCAGCAGTCCGAATTTAAATGAGCAGTTCTTC.

This clonotype was picked up many times. The chain is built from TRBV20-1 and TRBJ2-2; D unresolved. This CDR3 spans 14 amino acids. The germline V gene has CDR1 DFQATT and CDR2 SNEGSKA (reference sequence). Trimming stripped 4 bases from V and 0 bases from J, with 9 bases between. CDR3 sequence (DNA): TGCAGTGCTACCGTAAGAGCGAACACCGGGGAGCTGTTTTTT. The encoded protein is CSATVRANTGELFF.

This clonotype has a count of ten or more. The chain carries TRBV12-3 or TRBV12-4 and TRBJ2-4, with TRBD1 identical over 10 bases. V gave up 6 bases and J gave up 6 bases; unmatched junction bases: 5. The CDR3 length is 14 residues. This chain's CDR3 is CASRTGQGPNIQYF. The CDR3 region has the DNA TGTGCCAGCAGAACGGGACAGGGGCCAAACATTCAGTACTTC.

The sample holds many counts of this clonotype. V is TRBV7-6 and J is TRBJ2-3; D is unclear. Germline V gives CDR1 SGHVS, CDR2 FNYEAQ. The V end was cut by 1 base, the J end by 6 bases, with 11 bases between. The CDR3 has 14 residues. CDR3 region: CASSLGPASDTQYF. The CDR3 nucleotides are TGTGCCAGCAGCTTAGGCCCGGCGAGTGATACGCAGTATTTT.

A remark on this clonotype: A much larger clonotype is one base distant, so this may be a read error. The chain has TRBV3-1 and TRBJ2-1; possible D gene TRBD2, 6 bases. Deletions cut 1 base from V and 14 bases from J, with 15 bases between. Germline CDR1 and CDR2: LGHDT and YNNKEL (reference sequence). The CDR3 is 13 amino acids. Written as DNA, the CDR3 is TGTGCCAGCAGCCAAGGGAAACTTGGGAGGAAGTTCTTC. Translated: CASSQGKLGRKFF.

The rearrangement uses TRBV20-1 and TRBJ2-2; the D gene is possibly TRBD2 (6 bases). Germline lookup yields CDR1 DFQATT and CDR2 SNEGSKA (reference sequence). V lost 3 bases and J 4 bases, leaving 15 bases between the germline ends. This CDR3 has 15 amino acids. As DNA, the CDR3 is TGCAGTGCTAGGGACTACCGGTCTGTCACCGGGGAGCTGTTTTTT. As protein: CSARDYRSVTGELFF.

This clonotype was picked up a small number of times. A much bigger clone sits one base away, suggesting this may be a read error. The gene calls are TRBV6-1 and TRBJ1-5; TRBD1 might be the D (5 bases). V lost 5 bases and J lost 4, with 15 bases in between. CDR3 length: 15 residues. Germline CDR1 reads MNHNS; CDR2 reads SASEGT. This CDR3 reads CASSPMGLLNQPQHF. The CDR3 nucleotides are TGTGCCAGCAGTCCAATGGGACTCCTTAATCAGCCCCAGCATTTT.

Turning to this clonotype: The CDR3 carries no conserved terminal phenylalanine or tryptophan, so it likely arises from a read error. The chain employs TRBV19 and TRBJ1-6, with 9 bases that match TRBD1. CDR3 size: 16 residues. Losses at the gene ends were 8 bases for V and 9 bases for J; bases not matched to a gene: 14. Looked up from germline, CDR1 is LNHDA and CDR2 is SQIVND (reference sequence). CDR3 in DNA: TGTGCCAGTGGCGGGACAGGGAACGGAGGAATTTCACCCCTCCACTCT. Translated, it gives CASGGTGNGGISPLHS.

With respect to this clonotype: This may be a read error, as it is one base from a much larger clone. The chain uses TRBV3-1 and TRBJ2-1; weak D call: TRBD2 (5 bases). Germline V gene sequence: CDR1 LGHDT, CDR2 YNNKEL (reference sequence). V was trimmed by 4 bases and J by 9 bases, leaving 13 bases between them. CDR3 length equals 13 residues. The CDR3 here is CASSLGRGSEQFF. The CDR3 DNA sequence: TGTGCCAGCAGCCTTGGACGGGGTAGTGAGCAGTTCTTC.

This clonotype was seen repeatedly, ten times or more. The germline gene is not matched at one end of the junction; a read error may be the cause. The chain couples TRBV6-6 to TRBJ1-2; D gene unclear. Germline CDR1 reads MNHNY; CDR2 reads SVGAGI (reference sequence). This CDR3 has 16 residues. CDR3 region: CASSHSSSWGNYGYTF. The CDR3 DNA reads TGTGCCAGCAGTCACTCTTCTTCTTGGGGAAACTATGGCTACACCTTC.

The rearrangement joins TRBV7-2 to TRBJ1-1; D gene ambiguous. The ends were cut back, 1 base at V and 8 bases at J, with 8 bases in the middle. Germline CDR1 and CDR2: SGHTA and FQGNSA. The CDR3 runs 12 residues. In DNA form, the CDR3 reads TGTGCCAGCAGCTTAGTACCGGGGGAAGCTTTCTTT. The encoded protein is CASSLVPGEAFF.

The J gene is TRBJ1-2, the V gene TRBV9, with 12 bases lining up with TRBD1. The CDR3 consists of 17 residues. Unmatched junction bases numbered 10, after V lost 3 bases and J lost 4 bases. Germline V gene sequence: CDR1 SGDLS, CDR2 YYNGEE. CDR3 nucleotides: TGTGCCAGCAGCGGGACCGGGACAGGGGGCGATGGCTATGGCTACACCTTC. Amino acid sequence: CASSGTGTGGDGYGYTF.

The chain employs TRBV7-9 and TRBJ1-1; D is undetermined. This CDR3 is built from 12 residues. Looked up from germline, CDR1 is SEHNR and CDR2 is FQNEAQ (reference sequence). V lost 2 bases and J 7 bases, leaving 8 bases between the germline ends. The CDR3 DNA reads as TGTGCCAGCAGCTTATCTGGGGATGAAGCTTTCTTT. This encodes CASSLSGDEAFF. The whole variable domain, remainder taken from reference TRBV7-9 and TRBJ1-1, is DTGVSQNPRHKITKRGQNVTFRCDPISEHNRLYWYRQTLGQGPEFLTYFQNEAQLEKSRLLSDRFSAERPKGSFSTLEIQRTEQGDSAMYLCASSLSGDEAFFGQGTRLTVV.

This clonotype was seen many times. The chain couples TRBV20-1 to TRBJ2-5; D not resolved. Deletions cut 3 bases from V and 3 bases from J, with 5 bases between. CDR1 and CDR2 (germline): DFQATT, SNEGSKA (reference sequence). The CDR3 covers 11 residues. As DNA, the CDR3 is TGCAGTGCTAGCCGGGAAGAGACCCAGTACTTC. Translating it yields CSASREETQYF.

On this clonotype: The CDR3 ends on some other residue instead of the conserved phenylalanine or tryptophan, so this is likely a read error. The V call is TRBV11-2, the J call TRBJ2-1, with D possibly being TRBD1 or TRBD2 (5 bases each). The CDR3 contains 14 residues. The ends were cut back, 1 base at V and 7 bases at J, with 11 bases in the middle. Germline CDR1 is SGHAT and CDR2 is FQNNGV. The chain's CDR3 is CASSLAGPPNEQFL. CDR3 nucleotides: TGTGCCAGCAGCTTAGCGGGACCGCCGAATGAGCAGTTCCTC.

This clonotype has at least ten counts. The rearrangement uses TRBV6-1 and TRBJ2-7; D is tentatively TRBD1 or TRBD2 (5 bases each). CDR3 length: 16 residues. Trimming removed 0 bases from V and 3 bases from J, with 15 bases in between. CDR1 MNHNS and CDR2 SASEGT come from the germline V gene. The CDR3 is CASSEAVGTMLYEQYF. In nucleotides, the CDR3 is TGTGCCAGCAGTGAAGCTGTCGGGACGATGCTCTACGAGCAGTACTTC.

This chain joins TRBV6-5 and TRBJ2-4; TRBD2 agrees at 8 bases. The CDR3 is 16 amino acids. The germline V gene has CDR1 MNHEY and CDR2 SVGAGI. Losses at the gene ends were 7 bases for V and 2 bases for J; bases not matched to a gene: 10. CDR3 protein: CASMAGGSWTKNIQYF. CDR3 DNA: TGTGCCAGCATGGCGGGGGGTTCTTGGACCAAAAACATTCAGTACTTC.

The chain uses TRBV7-2 and TRBJ1-5; 9 bases are shared with TRBD1. The V segment lost 5 bases and the J segment 4 bases; nucleotides outside the gene matches: 12. In germline, CDR1 is SGHTA, CDR2 FQGNSA. This CDR3 comprises 17 residues. For the CDR3, the DNA is TGTGCCAGCAGCGTAACAGGGGGCTTAGGGGAAAATCAGCCCCAGCATTTT. It encodes CASSVTGGLGENQPQHF.

Note on this clonotype: A much larger clone lies one base from this, so it may be a read error. The rearrangement links TRBV10-3 to TRBJ1-2; D perhaps matches TRBD1 (6 bases). From germline, CDR1 is ENHRY and CDR2 SYGVKD. The CDR3 contains 15 residues. Trimming took off 7 bases at V and 1 base at J, with 16 bases between the two ends. In DNA, the CDR3 is TGTGCCATCAACCCCGGGACACCTTTTAACTATGGCTACACCTTC. Translation: CAINPGTPFNYGYTF.

Many counts were recorded for this clonotype. This sequence joins TRBV19 and TRBJ2-4; D remains ambiguous. Trimming removed 2 bases at V and 0 bases at J, with 8 bases between. Germline CDR1 and CDR2: LNHDA and SQIVND (reference sequence). This CDR3 region has 15 residues. In DNA, the CDR3 is TGTGCCAGTAGTATAAACTCCTTAGCCAAAAACATTCAGTACTTC. Translating gives CASSINSLAKNIQYF.

Comments on this clonotype: This may come from a read error, since a much larger clone is one base off. J is TRBJ2-2 and V is TRBV3-1, with 8 bases fitting TRBD2. The CDR3 is 15 residues long. The germline V gene has CDR1 LGHDT and CDR2 YNNKEL (reference sequence). The CDR3 coding sequence is TGTGCCAGCAGCCAAGAAGCGGGAGCGGACGGGGAGCTGCTTTTT. This encodes CASSQEAGADGELLF.

This clonotype was found many times. The chain recombines TRBV12-3 or TRBV12-4 with TRBJ1-5; 9 nucleotides align to TRBD1. This CDR3 spans 19 amino acids. V dropped 5 bases and J dropped 3; count of bases not matched to a gene: 17. The CDR3 DNA follows: TGTGCCAGCAGTCCCCACCCAGGGGGACAGGGACACTCCAATCAGCCCCAGCATTTT. The encoded protein is CASSPHPGGQGHSNQPQHF.

V gene TRBV18 combines with J gene TRBJ2-3; 12 bases line up with TRBD2. Germline V gene lookup returns CDR1 KGHSH and CDR2 LQKENI. V trimming: 0 bases; J trimming: 3 bases; junction bases outside the gene matches: 1. CDR3 length equals 16 residues. The CDR3 DNA reads as TGTGCCAGCTCACCACCGACTAGCGGGAGAACAGATACGCAGTATTTT. The encoded protein is CASSPPTSGRTDTQYF.

Ten or more counts support this clonotype. The chain has TRBV7-6 and TRBJ2-3; 10 bases align to TRBD2. The ends lost 8 bases at V and 6 bases at J; junction bases unmatched: 8. The CDR3 length is 14 residues. Per germline, CDR1 SGHVS and CDR2 FNYEAQ. The CDR3 DNA reads TGTGCCAGCTCAGCGGGAGGGCCGGTCGATACGCAGTATTTT. Translating gives CASSAGGPVDTQYF.

The chain combines TRBV10-3 with TRBJ1-1; TRBD1 might be the D (6 bases). The ends were cut back, 4 bases at V and 5 bases at J, with 14 bases in the middle. The CDR3 consists of 14 residues. Germline CDR1 reads ENHRY; CDR2 reads SYGVKD. DNA for the CDR3: TGTGCCATCAGTGGAGGAGGGAGGGGGACTGAAGCTTTCTTT. Its protein is CAISGGGRGTEAFF.